A selection of T cell receptor beta chains follows, all from one sample in a study of radiotherapy plus CTLA-4 blockade in lung cancer. Sequencing used immunoSEQ multiplex PCR; TCRdb keeps in-frame clones, though not all of them. The table lists some 96,000 clones, about 91% of them singletons, with under 5.5% in the top ten. Material: peripheral blood, obtained from a patient treated with radiotherapy plus ipilimumab. Every receptor here comes from a human donor with non-small cell lung cancer that progressed on radiotherapy plus ipilimumab. CDR3s include the opening cysteine and the closing phenylalanine or tryptophan. The order of the fields is clone size, V gene, D gene, J gene, CDR3 protein, CDR3 DNA. A D gene is named only where the DNA matches it firmly. Some rows have no size entry. The others give once, few or many, or a class for an expanded clone.

NA	TRBV10-3	TRBD2	TRBJ2-3	CAISDPAGALPGAQYF	TGTGCCATCAGTGACCCAGCGGGAGCGCTACCGGGTGCGCAGTATTTT
NA	TRBV30	TRBD2	TRBJ2-7	CAWRGRGVRYF	TGTGCCTGGAGGGGGCGGGGGGTGCGGTACTTC
few	TRBV18	NA	TRBJ1-3	CASSPPRGESSGNTIYF	TGTGCCAGCTCACCACCCCGGGGGGAGAGCTCTGGAAACACCATATATTTT
NA	TRBV6-6	TRBD1	TRBJ1-1	CASRPGTGGTEAFF	TGTGCCAGCAGACCAGGGACAGGGGGAACTGAAGCTTTCTTT
NA	TRBV5-1	TRBD2	TRBJ2-3	CASSQGTTSTDTQYF	TGCGCCAGCAGCCAAGGGACTACTAGCACAGATACGCAGTATTTT
NA	TRBV29-1	NA	TRBJ2-1	CSVEVRRTYNEQFF	TGCAGCGTTGAAGTCCGGAGAACCTACAATGAGCAGTTCTTC
NA	TRBV29-1	NA	TRBJ2-2	CSVDSLDTGELFF	TGCAGCGTTGATTCCCTGGACACCGGGGAGCTGTTTTTT
NA	TRBV4-2	TRBD2	TRBJ2-2	CASSQESGRVAGELFF	TGTGCCAGCAGCCAAGAAAGCGGGAGGGTCGCCGGGGAGCTGTTTTTT
NA	TRBV6-4	NA	TRBJ1-5	CASSHEGREGRQPQHF	TGTGCCAGCAGCCACGAAGGTCGGGAGGGACGTCAGCCCCAGCATTTT
few	TRBV10-1	NA	TRBJ2-7	CASSESGVNHEQYF	TGCGCCAGCAGTGAGTCAGGCGTTAACCACGAGCAGTACTTC
NA	TRBV29-1	NA	TRBJ2-5	CSVAVTALTQYF	TGCAGCGTTGCTGTGACTGCCCTGACCCAGTACTTC
once	TRBV29-1	TRBD1	TRBJ1-2	CSVDDRGLNYGYTF	TGCAGCGTTGATGACAGGGGGCTAAACTATGGCTACACCTTC
NA	TRBV9	TRBD1	TRBJ1-2	CASSVTGGAGSYTF	TGTGCCAGCAGTGTCACAGGGGGCGCCGGAAGCTACACCTTC
NA	TRBV15	NA	TRBJ2-1	CATSRDRGGASYNEQFF	TGTGCCACCAGCAGAGATCGCGGTGGGGCCTCCTACAATGAGCAGTTCTTC
NA	TRBV18	TRBD2	TRBJ2-5	CASSQAGVETQYF	TGTGCCAGCTCACAAGCGGGAGTTGAGACCCAGTACTTC
NA	TRBV28	NA	TRBJ2-7	CASSFGTVFYEQYF	TGTGCCAGCAGTTTTGGGACGGTGTTCTACGAGCAGTACTTC
NA	TRBV11-2	NA	TRBJ2-1	CASSPQDKQFF	TGTGCCAGCAGCCCCCAAGATAAGCAGTTCTTC
NA	TRBV9	TRBD2	TRBJ2-5	CASSGGLGLAGRGGETQYF	TGTGCCAGCAGCGGTGGATTAGGCCTAGCGGGAAGGGGAGGGGAGACCCAGTACTTC
few	TRBV13	TRBD2	TRBJ2-1	CASSKIAGGLNEQFF	TGTGCCAGCAGCAAAATAGCGGGAGGGCTTAATGAGCAGTTCTTC
few	TRBV18	NA	TRBJ1-4	CASTSGPPRNRNEKLFF	TGTGCCAGCACCAGCGGCCCGCCCAGGAATCGCAATGAAAAACTGTTTTTT
few	TRBV7-2	NA	TRBJ1-3	CASSLVTGNTIYF	TGTGCCAGCAGCTTAGTCACTGGAAACACCATATATTTT
NA	TRBV5-1	TRBD1	TRBJ1-1	CASSQLTGDTEAFF	TGCGCCAGCAGCCAACTGACAGGGGACACTGAAGCTTTCTTT
NA	TRBV7-2	TRBD2	TRBJ2-2	CASSLPGGANTGELFF	TGTGCCAGCAGCTTACCGGGAGGGGCGAACACCGGGGAGCTGTTTTTT
NA	TRBV2	NA	TRBJ2-7	CASGRGSYEQYF	TGTGCCAGCGGGAGAGGCTCCTACGAGCAGTACTTC